This TCR beta chain stems from a study of T-cell memory formation after mild COVID-19. About the research overall: Clusters were largely donor specific.

Broader study findings: Cross-reactive memory appears to have joined, as suggested by some responding clones showing up in pre-infection memory. Second-wave clones that peaked on day 37 lacked confirmed SARS-CoV-2 specificity. Chiefly within CM and EM were the contracting CD4+ clones; CD8+ ones were within EMRA.

This clonotype has more than one count but fewer than ten. Its antigen is not known. Each CDR3 protein gets one entry after TCRdb re-called the 5' RACE reads with MiXCR. The sample lists 550,000 to 700,000 distinct CDR3 sequences, roughly 17% occurring once. Trimming cost V 0 bases and J 7 bases, with 10 bases left between them. Germline CDR1 is SGHTA and CDR2 is FQGNSA. The CDR3 runs to 15 residues. This sequence originates from an adult woman who had mild COVID-19 (a few samples of this study predate the infection). Cell type and time point are not known. Sequencing was performed on PBMCs or a T cell subset sorted from them (not recorded which). V and J are TRBV7-2 and TRBJ1-6; unclear D gene. The CDR3 region is CASSLAGVLNSPLHF. Written as DNA, the CDR3 is TGTGCCAGCAGCTTAGCCGGGGTTTTAAATTCACCCCTCCACTTT.